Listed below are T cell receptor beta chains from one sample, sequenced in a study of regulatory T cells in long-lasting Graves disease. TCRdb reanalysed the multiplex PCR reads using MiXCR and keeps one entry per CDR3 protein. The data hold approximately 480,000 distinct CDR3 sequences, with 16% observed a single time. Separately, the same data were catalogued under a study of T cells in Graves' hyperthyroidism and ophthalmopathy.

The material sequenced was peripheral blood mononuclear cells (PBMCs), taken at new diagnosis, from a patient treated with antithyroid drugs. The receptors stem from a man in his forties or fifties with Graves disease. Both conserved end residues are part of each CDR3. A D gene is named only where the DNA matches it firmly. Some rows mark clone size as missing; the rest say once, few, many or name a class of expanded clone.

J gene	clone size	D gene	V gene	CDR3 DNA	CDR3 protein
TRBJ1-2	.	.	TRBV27	TGTGCCAGCAGTTTATCACCGAACACAGCCTATGGCTACACCTTC	CASSLSPNTAYGYTF
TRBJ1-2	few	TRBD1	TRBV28	TGTGCCAGCAGGCCACGCACAGGGGGCATCAGGGGCTACACCTTC	CASRPRTGGIRGYTF
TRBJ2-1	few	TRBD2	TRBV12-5	TGTGCTAGTGGAGAGAATAGCGGGAGGTGGGATGAGCAGTTCTTC	CASGENSGRWDEQFF
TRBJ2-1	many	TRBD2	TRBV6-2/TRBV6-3	TGTGCCAGCAGTGAGTCGACTAGCGATACCTACAATGAGCAGTTCTTC	CASSESTSDTYNEQFF
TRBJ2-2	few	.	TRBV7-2	TGTGCCAGCAGCCCGGGACTCCACACCGGGGAGCTGTTTTTT	CASSPGLHTGELFF
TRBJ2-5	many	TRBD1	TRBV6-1	TGTGCCAGCAGAGACGACAGGGGGACGGGGGAGACCCAGTACTTC	CASRDDRGTGETQYF
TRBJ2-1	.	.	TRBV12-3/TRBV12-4	TGTGCCAGCAGTTTCGGGGCGGTCTCCTACAATGAGCAGTTCTTC	CASSFGAVSYNEQFF
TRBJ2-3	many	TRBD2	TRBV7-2	TGTGCCAGCAGCTTCCGGACTAGCGGGTACACAGATACGCAGTATTTT	CASSFRTSGYTDTQYF
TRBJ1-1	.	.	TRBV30	TGTGCCTTGACCAAGGGACAGAACACTGAAGCTTTCTTT	CALTKGQNTEAFF
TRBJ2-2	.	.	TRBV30	TGTGCCTGGGCAGGACCTCCGAACACCGGGGAGCTGTTTTTT	CAWAGPPNTGELFF
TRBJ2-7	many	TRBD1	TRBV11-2	TGTGCCAGCAGCTGGGGGGACAGGGGCTACGAGCAGTACTTC	CASSWGDRGYEQYF
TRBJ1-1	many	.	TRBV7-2	TGTGCCAGCAGCCAAGAGCAGAACACTGAAGCTTTCTTT	CASSQEQNTEAFF
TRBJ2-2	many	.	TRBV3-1	TGTGCCAGCAGCTTACTCGTACAGGTCGGGGAGCTGTTTTTT	CASSLLVQVGELFF
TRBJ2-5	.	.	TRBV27	TGTGCCAGCAGTTTAACCAGGGTTGAGACCCAGTACTTC	CASSLTRVETQYF
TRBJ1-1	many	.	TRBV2	TGTGCCAGCAGTGAAGCAGGCAGAGTGGGCACTGAAGCTTTCTTT	CASSEAGRVGTEAFF
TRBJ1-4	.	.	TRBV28	TGTGCCAGCAGTTTAGAGGGAAGAGGGGGTGAAAAACTGTTTTTT	CASSLEGRGGEKLFF
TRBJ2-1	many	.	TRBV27	TGTGCCAGCAGTTTCCCCGATGTTCCCCACAATGAGCAGTTCTTC	CASSFPDVPHNEQFF
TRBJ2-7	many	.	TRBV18	TGTGCCAGCTCACCAGACGTTACTGGTCTCCAGTACTTC	CASSPDVTGLQYF
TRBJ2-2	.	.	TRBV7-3	TGTGCCAGCAGCCCGCTGGGGCGGGCGAACACCGGGGAGCTGTTTTTT	CASSPLGRANTGELFF
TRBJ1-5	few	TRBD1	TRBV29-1	TGCAGCGTTGGATCAGGGGGATCGCAGCCCCAGCATTTT	CSVGSGGSQPQHF